This T cell receptor beta chain was retrieved from a study of cytomegalovirus exposure and HLA in healthy donors. Germline V gene lookup returns CDR1 SGHTS and CDR2 YDEGEE. There are 15 residues in the CDR3. Trimming at V came to 2 bases and at J to 8 bases, leaving 8 bases not matched to a gene. Study observations and caveats: Later work associated roughly 17,000 TCR beta sequences with HLA alleles at 0.05 false discovery rate.

The PCR had 60 Vbeta and 13 Jbeta primers. TCRdb keeps only in-frame clones here, not all; method: immunoSEQ multiplex PCR. The sample holds roughly 100,000 clones; 84% are singletons and the top ten take 5.5% to 6.5%. Of note for this clone: Its antigen is currently unknown.

The sequenced material came from PBMCs. This TCR was recovered from a young woman in good health and CMV-seropositive. This chain connects TRBV5-8 to TRBJ1-5; 9 positions agree with TRBD1. CDR3 nucleotide sequence: TGTGCCAGCAGCTTAGGACAGGGGACGGGGGAGCCCCAGCATTTT. It codes for CASSLGQGTGEPQHF. Variable domain in full (rest from reference TRBV5-8 and TRBJ1-5): EAGVTQSPTHLIKTRGQQATLRCSPISGHTSVYWYQQALGLGLQFLLWYDEGEERNRGNFPPRFSGRQFPNYSSELNVNALELEDSALYLCASSLGQGTGEPQHFGDGTRLSIL.